Listed here are 26 T cell receptor beta chains from one sample, sequenced in a study of cytomegalovirus exposure and HLA in healthy donors. Clones were read by immunoSEQ multiplex PCR, and TCRdb kept only the in-frame ones, dropping some. Of 70,000 or so clones in the sample, 94% were seen once. Sample: PBMCs. Source of these receptors: a man younger than 35 in good health and CMV-seropositive.

This rearrangement joins TRBV4-2 to TRBJ2-7; the D gene is possibly TRBD2 (5 bases). The CDR3 totals 16 residues. Germline CDR1 reads LGHNA; CDR2 reads YNFKEQ. Trimming took 0 bases from V and 5 from J, leaving 17 bases between them. CDR3 residues: CASSQEFHPGIHEQYF. The CDR3, as DNA: TGTGCCAGCAGCCAAGAATTTCATCCGGGGATCCACGAGCAGTACTTC.

The chain combines TRBV9 with TRBJ2-5, with 10 positions matching TRBD2. CDR1 and CDR2 from the germline V gene are SGDLS and YYNGEE. With 0 bases clipped from V and 2 bases from J, the junction kept 7 bases outside the gene matches. This CDR3 spans 17 amino acids. The CDR3 DNA follows: TGTGCCAGCAGCGTAGTCCCCTCACTAGCGGGGCAAGAGACCCAGTACTTC. Its translation is CASSVVPSLAGQETQYF.

This chain connects TRBV7-9 to TRBJ2-7; TRBD2 might be the D (5 bases). V gave up 5 bases and J gave up 1 base, with 12 bases separating them. Germline V lookup: CDR1 SEHNR, CDR2 FQNEAQ (reference sequence). The CDR3 is made up of 14 amino acids. The CDR3 here is CASSLSSGSYEQYF. In nucleotides, the CDR3 is TGTGCCAGCAGCCTCAGCAGCGGTTCCTACGAGCAGTACTTC.

About this clone itself: Other DNA sequences in the same sample also yield this CDR3. This chain uses TRBV19 with TRBJ2-7, with TRBD2 matching 8 bases. V lost 2 bases and J lost 3; bases outside the gene matches: 3. Germline V lookup: CDR1 LNHDA, CDR2 SQIVND (reference sequence). The CDR3 sequence is 14 residues long. The CDR3 region has the DNA TGTGCCAGTAGTATACTAGCGGGTAACTACGAGCAGTACTTC. This codes for CASSILAGNYEQYF.

This chain uses TRBV6-5 with TRBJ2-7, with D perhaps TRBD2 (5 bases). Per the germline V gene, CDR1 is MNHEY and CDR2 is SVGAGI. The V and J ends lost 8 bases and 1 base respectively, with 9 bases between them. This CDR3 has 12 amino acids. DNA for the CDR3: TGTGCCAGCCGGGGATTTTCCTACGAGCAGTACTTC. Its protein product is CASRGFSYEQYF.

V and J are TRBV28 and TRBJ2-7; 7 bases align to TRBD1. Germline assignment: CDR1 MDHEN and CDR2 SYDVKM. The CDR3 runs 14 residues. With 5 bases clipped from V and 4 bases from J, the junction kept 8 bases outside the gene matches. CDR3 amino acids: CASSPGQTVYEQYF. CDR3 DNA: TGTGCCAGCAGTCCGGGACAGACCGTATACGAGCAGTACTTC.

This clone was seen a handful of times. V usage is TRBV9 and J usage is TRBJ1-3, with TRBD1 matching over 9 bases. After removal of 3 bases from V and 4 bases from J, the junction contained 8 bases not matched to a gene. Germline assignment: CDR1 SGDLS and CDR2 YYNGEE. This CDR3 is built from 16 residues. The CDR3 coding sequence is TGTGCCAGCAGCGGAGGGACAGGGAAACTGGGAAACACCATATATTTT. Protein sequence: CASSGGTGKLGNTIYF.

The chain uses TRBV28 and TRBJ2-1; the match to TRBD1 covers 7 bases. J lost 4 bases, V lost 6 bases, and 9 bases had no gene match. In germline, CDR1 is MDHEN, CDR2 SYDVKM. The CDR3 runs 15 residues. CDR3 sequence (DNA): TGTGCCAGCAGCCGAGGGACAGCTCTATACAATGAGCAGTTCTTC. This encodes CASSRGTALYNEQFF.

This chain uses TRBV9 with TRBJ2-7; 9 bases fit TRBD2. CDR1 is SGDLS and CDR2 is YYNGEE in the germline V gene. CDR3 length: 14 amino acids. V was clipped by 4 bases and J by 2 bases; unmatched bases: 4. CDR3 in amino acids: CASSIGTSPYEQYF. CDR3 DNA sequence: TGTGCCAGCAGCATTGGGACTAGCCCCTACGAGCAGTACTTC. Variable domain in full (rest from reference TRBV9 and TRBJ2-7): DSGVTQTPKHLITATGQRVTLRCSPRSGDLSVYWYQQSLDQGLQFLIQYYNGEERAKGNILERFSAQQFPDLHSELNLSSLELGDSALYFCASSIGTSPYEQYFGPGTRLTVT.

V is TRBV4-2 and J is TRBJ1-5; TRBD1 matches 10 bases. Unmatched junction bases numbered 16, after V lost 6 bases and J lost 5 bases. CDR1 is LGHNA, CDR2 YNFKEQ, per germline. The CDR3 has 18 amino acids. The CDR3 bases are TGTGCCAGCAGATCAGAGGTGGGGGGGACAGGGGAATATCAGCCCCAGCATTTT. Translating it yields CASRSEVGGTGEYQPQHF.

The J gene is TRBJ1-5, the V gene TRBV7-8; maybe TRBD1 (6 bases). Germline-derived CDR1 and CDR2 are SGHVS and FQNEAQ. V was trimmed by 1 base and J by 2 bases, leaving 12 bases between them. This CDR3 comprises 16 residues. CDR3 bases: TGTGCCAGCAGCTTAGAGAGACAGGCCCGCAATCAGCCCCAGCATTTT. Translation gives CASSLERQARNQPQHF.

V is TRBV7-9 and J is TRBJ1-1; 7 bases map to TRBD1. Per germline, CDR1 SEHNR and CDR2 FQNEAQ (reference sequence). V lost 3 bases to trimming and J lost 11 bases; unmatched junction nucleotides: 3. There are 11 residues in the CDR3. The CDR3 spells CASSFTGVAFF. CDR3 DNA: TGTGCCAGCAGCTTTACAGGGGTCGCTTTCTTT.

The genes are TRBV30 and TRBJ1-1; the D is unclear. V dropped 2 bases and J dropped 2 bases, with 9 bases sitting between them. Germline V gene sequence: CDR1 GTSNPN, CDR2 SVGIG (reference sequence). The CDR3 totals 13 residues. The CDR3 is CAWSKARNTEAFF. The CDR3 DNA follows: TGTGCCTGGAGTAAAGCCCGTAACACTGAAGCTTTCTTT.

DNA for the CDR3: TGTGCCAGCAGGAGATCAGGGGGCGCGTACAATGAGCAGTTCTTC. This sequence encodes CASRRSGGAYNEQFF. The genes are TRBV28 and TRBJ2-1, with 8 bases matching TRBD1. The V gene end was trimmed by 6 bases and the J gene end by 4 bases; junction bases not matched to a gene: 8. The CDR3 has 15 amino acids. Germline CDR1 is MDHEN and CDR2 is SYDVKM.

This chain joins TRBV7-9 and TRBJ1-4; TRBD1 is a possible D gene (6 bases). Germline V CDR1 and CDR2: SEHNR, FQNEAQ (reference sequence). The CDR3 runs to 17 residues. Deletions cut 5 bases from V and 0 bases from J, with 16 bases between. Here the CDR3 DNA reads TGTGCCAGCAGCGCTATCCTGGGACACGCAACTAATGAAAAACTGTTTTTT. Translating it yields CASSAILGHATNEKLFF.

For the CDR3, the DNA is TGCGCCAGCAGCTCGCAGGGGAGGGACACTGAAGCTTTCTTT. This encodes CASSSQGRDTEAFF. This chain uses TRBV4-1 with TRBJ1-1, with TRBD1 as a possible D gene (6 bases). Germline V CDR1 and CDR2: MGHRA, YSYEKL. V was shortened by 5 bases and J by 3 bases, with 13 bases between the two germline ends. CDR3 size: 14 residues.

This chain links TRBV6-1 with TRBJ2-3; no clear D gene. Trimming stripped 5 bases from V and 3 bases from J, with 15 bases between. Germline lookup yields CDR1 MNHNS and CDR2 SASEGT. The CDR3 is 15 amino acids. CDR3 loop: CASSNLRRVTDTQYF. As DNA, the CDR3 is TGTGCCAGCAGTAATCTACGGAGAGTGACAGATACGCAGTATTTT.

The chain uses TRBV19 and TRBJ1-1, with no clear D. Trimming left V 8 bases short and J 1 base short, with 14 bases between. The CDR3 totals 14 residues. CDR1 and CDR2 from the germline V gene are LNHDA and SQIVND (reference sequence). CDR3: CASPSPGRNTEAFF. CDR3 coding DNA: TGTGCCAGTCCCTCTCCCGGGAGGAACACTGAAGCTTTCTTT.

The chain employs TRBV7-2 and TRBJ2-3; 7 bases are shared with TRBD1. The junction had 5 bases not matched to a gene; V was cut back by 4 bases and J by 4 bases. The CDR3 length is 14 residues. Germline CDR1 reads SGHTA; CDR2 reads FQGNSA. CDR3 coding DNA: TGTGCCAGCAGCTCTTACAGGGGTGCAGATACGCAGTATTTT. Residues: CASSSYRGADTQYF.

The rearrangement uses TRBV4-1 and TRBJ2-1; 7 bases are shared with TRBD2. This CDR3 is 16 amino acids long. Germline values: CDR1 MGHRA, CDR2 YSYEKL. V shed 0 bases and J 4 bases; nucleotides not matched to a gene: 6. In nucleotides, the CDR3 is TGCGCCAGCAGCCAAGAGACGGGAGGAGTGTACAATGAGCAGTTCTTC. Amino acids: CASSQETGGVYNEQFF.

The chain joins TRBV27 to TRBJ1-5; 8 nucleotides line up with TRBD1. Germline V gene lookup returns CDR1 MNHEY and CDR2 SMNVEV (reference sequence). V dropped 8 bases and J dropped 2; count of bases not matched to a gene: 8. The CDR3 is 15 residues long. The CDR3 DNA is TGTGCCAGCTCCCCACAGACAGGGGGCAATCAGCCCCAGCATTTT. This translates into CASSPQTGGNQPQHF.

This CDR3 is CASSPGQTAYEQYF. The CDR3 coding sequence is TGTGCCAGCTCACCGGGACAGACCGCCTACGAGCAGTACTTC. The V and J genes are TRBV18 and TRBJ2-7; 7 bases match TRBD1. There are 14 residues in the CDR3. Trimming removed 3 bases from V and 2 bases from J; junction bases left unmatched: 4. Germline CDR1 is KGHSH and CDR2 is LQKENI.

The rearrangement links TRBV10-1 to TRBJ2-7, with D tentatively TRBD1 (6 bases). This CDR3 contains 18 residues. V shed 3 bases and J shed 4 bases, with 25 bases lying between them. The germline V gene encodes CDR1 WNHNN and CDR2 SYGVQD (reference sequence). The CDR3 nucleotides are TGCGCCAGCAGTGAAGGTCATCTTGGGGACAAGTCCTTTTACGAGCAGTACTTC. Encoded protein: CASSEGHLGDKSFYEQYF.

The chain links TRBV21-1 to TRBJ2-5; the table's D call, TRBD1, was not checked against the DNA. TRBV21-1 is deemed a pseudogene. CDR3 size: 15 residues. The DNA of the CDR3 is TGTGCCAGCAGCTCCCCCGGACACCAGTGGGAGACCCAGTACTTC. Encoded protein: CASSSPGHQWETQYF.

The chain recombines TRBV14 with TRBJ2-1, with D tentatively TRBD2 (7 bases). The germline V and J ends were trimmed by 3 bases and 2 bases, with 17 bases remaining between them. There are 17 residues in the CDR3. The V gene's germline CDR1 is SGHDN and CDR2 FVKESK. The CDR3 loop reads CASSHRLGAGAYNEQFF. CDR3 nucleotide sequence: TGTGCCAGCAGCCATAGGCTGGGGGCGGGAGCCTACAATGAGCAGTTCTTC.

The V and J genes are TRBV27 and TRBJ1-5; TRBD1 matches 7 bases. Germline CDR1 reads MNHEY; CDR2 reads SMNVEV (reference sequence). The V and J ends lost 5 bases and 7 bases, in that order; junction bases with no gene match: 14. The CDR3 runs to 16 residues. Here the CDR3 DNA reads TGTGCCAGCAGTCTCCCGAAGACAGGGATGGGACAGCCCCAGCATTTT. It is translated as CASSLPKTGMGQPQHF.